These 6 T cell receptor beta chains share one sample of origin, sequenced in a study of T-cell memory formation after mild COVID-19. MiXCR was run by TCRdb on the 5' RACE reads, yielding one entry per CDR3 protein. The sample lists about 210,000 distinct CDR3 sequences; roughly a tenth were seen once. Sample: PBMCs or a T cell subset sorted from them (not recorded which). The receptors stem from a young man who had mild COVID-19 (a few samples of this study predate the infection). Cell type and time point are not known.

This clonotype was picked up a small number of times. The rearrangement joins TRBV28 to TRBJ2-7; TRBD2 matches 7 bases. The CDR3 has 14 residues. Germline lookup yields CDR1 MDHEN and CDR2 SYDVKM. The V segment lost 5 bases and the J segment 1 base; nucleotides outside the gene matches: 5. The CDR3 bases are TGTGCCAGCAGTACTCCGGGACTATCCTACGAGCAGTACGTC. This codes for CASSTPGLSYEQYV.

This chain connects TRBV4-2 to TRBJ2-2, with D possibly matching TRBD2 (5 bases). The CDR3 has 13 residues. Germline lookup yields CDR1 LGHNA and CDR2 YNFKEQ. V lost 2 bases and J lost 4, with 5 bases in between. In nucleotides, the CDR3 is TGTGCCAGCAGCCAACGGGGCACCGGGGAGCTGTTTTTT. Amino acid sequence: CASSQRGTGELFF.

This clonotype has a handful of counts. The chain couples TRBV7-2 to TRBJ1-5, with a weak D call TRBD1 (5 bases). This CDR3 has 12 amino acids. Trimming took 2 bases from V and 9 from J, leaving 8 bases between them. Germline lookup yields CDR1 SGHTA and CDR2 FQGNSA. Here the CDR3 reads CASSLWGWPQHF. The CDR3 DNA reads as TGTGCCAGCAGCTTATGGGGGTGGCCCCAGCATTTT.

This clonotype was observed many times. This sequence joins TRBV12-3 or TRBV12-4 and TRBJ1-6; D perhaps matches TRBD1 (5 bases). V gave up 5 bases and J gave up 13 bases, with 12 bases separating them. This CDR3 has 12 residues. The CDR3 DNA reads as TGTGCCAGCAGTGCTCTCAGGGTTCCCCTCCACTTT. Amino acids: CASSALRVPLHF.

This clonotype was seen more than once but under ten times. The CDR3 loop is CASSYSPSVGDTQYF. The DNA of the CDR3 is TGTGCCAGCAGCTATTCCCCCTCGGTTGGGGATACGCAGTATTTT. The V gene is TRBV7-2, the J gene TRBJ2-3; D not resolved. Germline V lookup: CDR1 SGHTA, CDR2 FQGNSA. The germline V and J ends were trimmed by 4 bases and 6 bases, with 17 bases remaining between them. The CDR3 sequence is 15 residues long.

The CDR3 DNA sequence: TGTGCCATCAGTGAGTCCTGGGCAGGGACCACTGAAGCTTTCTTT. Encoded protein: CAISESWAGTTEAFF. The chain has TRBV10-3 and TRBJ1-1, with a tentative D call TRBD1 (5 bases). The CDR3 is made up of 15 amino acids. Germline V gene sequence: CDR1 ENHRY, CDR2 SYGVKD. V was trimmed by 0 bases and J by 4 bases, leaving 12 bases between them.